A selection of T cell receptor beta chains follows, all from one sample in a study of blood T cell repertoires in COVID-19. Produced via immunoSEQ multiplex PCR; TCRdb's table is partial and in-frame only. The repertoire holds 200,000 to 300,000 clones, about 91% seen once, with 2.5% in the top ten. Sequenced input: PBMCs or T cells enriched from blood (not recorded which). These receptors were taken from a woman aged 35 to 49 with acute COVID-19. Each CDR3 is given with its conserved first and last residue. A D gene is named only where the DNA matches it firmly. Clone size is shown for a subset of rows, as once, few, many or a class of expanded clone.

V	D	size	J	CDR3	DNA
TRBV30	TRBD2	-	TRBJ2-5	CAWSGGGGQETQYF	TGTGCCTGGAGTGGCGGGGGGGGTCAAGAGACCCAGTACTTC
TRBV7-9	-	-	TRBJ1-3	CASSPSPDRLISGNTIYF	TGTGCCAGCAGCCCATCCCCGGACAGACTAATCTCTGGAAACACCATATATTTT
TRBV10-3	-	-	TRBJ1-2	CAISEQGSNYGYTF	TGTGCCATCAGTGAGCAGGGCTCTAACTATGGCTACACCTTC
TRBV15	-	once	TRBJ2-1	CATSRGGPGDNEQFF	TGTGCCACCAGCCGAGGGGGGCCGGGCGACAATGAGCAGTTCTTC
TRBV11-3	-	-	TRBJ1-3	CASSSGGASRIGTIYF	TGTGCCAGCAGCTCCGGTGGGGCCTCAAGGATTGGCACCATATATTTT
TRBV15	-	-	TRBJ2-2	CATSGDTLPGELFF	TGTGCCACCAGCGGGGACACCTTGCCAGGGGAGCTGTTTTTT
TRBV5-1	TRBD2	-	TRBJ2-7	CASSLVVAGVGEQYF	TGCGCCAGCAGCTTGGTGGTAGCGGGGGTAGGCGAGCAGTACTTC
TRBV3-1/TRBV3-2	-	-	TRBJ2-3	CASSQDSGRTSTDTQYF	TGTGCCAGCAGCCAAGATTCGGGGAGAACTAGCACAGATACGCAGTATTTT
TRBV4-1	TRBD2	once	TRBJ2-3	CASSPGLADTQYF	TGCGCCAGCAGCCCCGGACTAGCGGATACGCAGTATTTT
TRBV29-1	-	-	TRBJ1-2	CSALPSSQKANYGYTF	TGCAGTGCTCTCCCCTCAAGTCAGAAAGCTAACTATGGCTACACCTTC
TRBV6-5	-	-	TRBJ2-7	CASSYSSDKFEQYF	TGTGCCAGCAGTTACTCGAGTGACAAATTCGAGCAGTACTTC
TRBV5-1	-	-	TRBJ2-1	CASSLGEAYNEQFF	TGCGCCAGCAGCTTAGGTGAGGCATACAATGAGCAGTTCTTC
TRBV20-1	-	-	TRBJ2-5	CSARSRETQYF	TGCAGTGCTAGATCTCGAGAGACCCAGTACTTC
TRBV30	-	-	TRBJ2-7	CAWTAGAHYEQYF	TGTGCCTGGACTGCGGGGGCGCACTACGAGCAGTACTTC
TRBV7-2	-	-	TRBJ1-4	CASSLELQDYEKLFF	TGTGCCAGCAGCTTAGAGTTACAGGATTATGAAAAACTGTTTTTT
TRBV30	TRBD1	-	TRBJ1-2	CASHNPGTGNGYTF	TGTGCCTCCCACAACCCAGGGACAGGGAACGGCTACACCTTC
TRBV24-1	TRBD1	-	TRBJ1-1	CATSDSGTGGYTEAFF	TGTGCCACCAGTGATTCAGGGACAGGGGGCTACACTGAAGCTTTCTTT
TRBV7-2	-	-	TRBJ2-1	CASSRRAGAQGNEQFF	TGTGCCAGCAGCCGCAGGGCAGGGGCACAGGGCAATGAGCAGTTCTTC
TRBV6-2/TRBV6-3	-	-	TRBJ1-5	CASSPDRRQPQHF	TGTGCCAGCAGCCCTGACAGGCGTCAGCCCCAGCATTTT
TRBV5-1	TRBD1	-	TRBJ1-3	CASSFGDRAGNTIYF	TGCGCCAGCAGCTTTGGGGACAGGGCCGGAAACACCATATATTTT
TRBV11-2	TRBD2	-	TRBJ2-7	CASSLEAAGGTLIGPYEQYF	TGTGCCAGCAGCTTAGAAGCTGCGGGGGGAACCCTGATTGGGCCTTACGAGCAGTACTTC
TRBV15	TRBD2	-	TRBJ2-7	CATSPGTSGLHSYEQYF	TGTGCCACCAGCCCCGGGACTAGCGGGCTTCACTCCTACGAGCAGTACTTC
TRBV4-1	TRBD2	-	TRBJ2-3	CASSPGGPQDTQYF	TGCGCCAGCAGCCCGGGAGGGCCCCAAGATACGCAGTATTTT
TRBV7-8	-	-	TRBJ2-7	CASSRGRRMTAYEQYF	TGTGCCAGCAGCCGAGGTAGACGAATGACAGCCTACGAGCAGTACTTC
TRBV10-3	TRBD1	-	TRBJ1-6	CAIPAESSDRENSPLHF	TGTGCCATCCCCGCCGAAAGTTCAGACAGGGAGAATTCACCCCTCCACTTT
TRBV6-2/TRBV6-3	TRBD1	once	TRBJ1-1	CASSSWTGDMNTEAFF	TGTGCCAGCAGTTCTTGGACAGGGGACATGAACACTGAAGCTTTCTTT
TRBV30	-	-	TRBJ1-5	CAWSYKTDSNQPQHF	TGTGCCTGGAGCTATAAAACAGATAGCAATCAGCCCCAGCATTTT
TRBV12-3/TRBV12-4	-	-	TRBJ1-1	CASSQIQGGAFF	TGTGCCAGCAGTCAAATACAGGGTGGAGCTTTCTTT
TRBV5-1	TRBD1	-	TRBJ1-2	CASSSQTGEGYTF	TGCGCCAGCAGCTCCCAGACAGGGGAGGGCTACACCTTC
TRBV10-2	TRBD1	-	TRBJ2-7	CASSTGQVYEQYF	TGCGCCAGCAGTACCGGACAGGTCTACGAGCAGTACTTC
TRBV9	-	-	TRBJ2-1	CASSVTLNEQFF	TGTGCCAGCAGCGTGACTCTAAATGAGCAGTTCTTC
TRBV30	-	many	TRBJ2-3	CAWGQRYTQYF	TGTGCCTGGGGGCAGCGGTATACGCAGTATTTT
TRBV9	TRBD1	-	TRBJ1-6	CASSGRQGDNSPLHF	TGTGCCAGCAGCGGACGACAGGGGGATAATTCACCCCTCCACTTT
TRBV6-2/TRBV6-3	TRBD2	-	TRBJ2-7	CASSYSSGLAVPYEQYF	TGTGCCAGCAGTTACAGTTCAGGACTAGCGGTGCCCTACGAGCAGTACTTC
TRBV29-1	TRBD1	-	TRBJ2-1	CSVHTGTGGNEQFF	TGCAGCGTCCATACCGGGACAGGGGGCAATGAGCAGTTCTTC
TRBV12-3/TRBV12-4	-	-	TRBJ2-7	CASSRDTAYEQYF	TGTGCCAGCAGTCGGGACACCGCCTACGAGCAGTACTTC
TRBV4-3	-	once	TRBJ1-1	CASSQVAGRSNTEAFF	TGCGCCAGCAGCCAAGTGGCAGGGAGGTCAAACACTGAAGCTTTCTTT
TRBV7-9	TRBD2	-	TRBJ2-2	CAGGLAGGPGELFF	TGTGCCGGGGGACTAGCGGGAGGTCCCGGGGAGCTGTTTTTT
TRBV5-1	TRBD1	once	TRBJ2-5	CASTGQGAETQYF	TGCGCCAGCACGGGACAGGGTGCAGAGACCCAGTACTTC
TRBV14	-	once	TRBJ1-6	CASRQGSSYNSPLHF	TGTGCCAGCAGGCAGGGGAGCTCCTATAATTCACCCCTCCACTTT
TRBV19	TRBD1	once	TRBJ1-2	CASSIEAGGYGYTF	TGTGCCAGTAGTATAGAGGCAGGGGGCTATGGCTACACCTTC
TRBV27	-	-	TRBJ2-7	CASSFSGQLSSYEQYF	TGTGCCAGCAGTTTCTCCGGACAGTTGAGCTCCTACGAGCAGTACTTC